The rows below give T cell receptor beta chains drawn from one sample of a study of T cell responses to AZD1222 COVID-19 vaccine. The repertoire was sequenced with immunoSEQ multiplex PCR; TCRdb's copy has only in-frame clones and lacks some. The sample contains approximately 130,000 clones, approximately 94% of which appear only once. Sample: peripheral blood, taken on day 0 of AZD1222 vaccination. The origin of the receptors is an adult in good health. CDR3s include the opening cysteine and the closing phenylalanine or tryptophan. A D gene is named only where the DNA matches it firmly. Not all rows give a size; the values are once, few, many and, for expanded clones, a class.

clone_size,j_call,d_call,v_call,cdr3_nt,cdr3_aa
NA,TRBJ2-1,NA,TRBV29-1,TGCAGCGTTGACTTCGGAAATGAGCAGTTCTTC,CSVDFGNEQFF
NA,TRBJ2-1,TRBD2,TRBV27,TGTGCCAGCAGTACCCATAGAGAGCGGGATGACTACAATGAGCAGTTCTTC,CASSTHRERDDYNEQFF
few,TRBJ2-7,NA,TRBV7-9,TGTGCCAGCAGCTTACTTGCAGGTTCCTACGAGCAGTACTTC,CASSLLAGSYEQYF
NA,TRBJ2-7,NA,TRBV20-1,TGCAGTGCTAGTGATGGTGTTAGCGGCTACGAGCAGTACTTC,CSASDGVSGYEQYF
NA,TRBJ1-5,NA,TRBV25-1,TGTGCCAGCGGGAAACAGCCCCAGCATTTT,CASGKQPQHF
NA,TRBJ2-3,TRBD1,TRBV7-6,TGTGCCAGCAGCGGGCGGGACAGGGAGTTGACAGATACGCAGTATTTT,CASSGRDRELTDTQYF
NA,TRBJ2-2,TRBD1,TRBV19,TGTGCCAGTAGTAGGGGACAGGTGACCGGGGAGCTGTTTTTT,CASSRGQVTGELFF
NA,TRBJ1-3,NA,TRBV7-9,TGTGCCAGCAGCAAAGACCGGCTCTCTGGAAACACCATATATTTT,CASSKDRLSGNTIYF
NA,TRBJ1-2,NA,TRBV18,TGTGCCAGCTCCCCGGACCGGAGCTATGGCTACACCTTC,CASSPDRSYGYTF
NA,TRBJ1-1,NA,TRBV29-1,TGCAGCGTTGCTGACAGACTCTTTGAAGCTTTCTTT,CSVADRLFEAFF
NA,TRBJ2-3,NA,TRBV28,TGTGCCAGCAGTTTATTCCAGCGACGGACGGTCGCAGATACGCAGTATTTT,CASSLFQRRTVADTQYF
once,TRBJ2-5,TRBD2,TRBV9,TGTGCCAGCAAAAAAAAAGGGAAACTAGCGGGAGGCAAAAAAGAGACCCAGTACTTC,CASKKKGKLAGGKKETQYF
NA,TRBJ2-2,TRBD1,TRBV10-3,TGTGCCACCAGGACAGGGATGAACACCGGGGAGCTGTTTTTT,CATRTGMNTGELFF
once,TRBJ2-2,NA,TRBV15,TGTGCCACCAGCGCCCGGCGGGAAATAAACACCGGGGAGCTGTTTTTT,CATSARREINTGELFF
NA,TRBJ1-2,NA,TRBV5-4,TGTGCCAGCAGCTTGGTGGCAAACTATGGCTACACCTTC,CASSLVANYGYTF
NA,TRBJ1-2,TRBD1,TRBV7-9,TGTGCCAGCAGCTTAGATGGGAGGGGGCGTGGCTACACCTTC,CASSLDGRGRGYTF
once,TRBJ1-1,NA,TRBV18,TGTGCCAGCTCACCACTCAAATTGAACACTGAAGCTTTCTTT,CASSPLKLNTEAFF
NA,TRBJ1-2,TRBD1,TRBV7-2,TGTGCCAGCAGCTTAGAGAGGGGGCTTGGCTATGGCTACACCTTC,CASSLERGLGYGYTF
NA,TRBJ2-5,TRBD2,TRBV7-9,TGTGCCAGCAGCTTCCCAGCGGGAGGGCCAGGGAAAGAGACCCAGTACTTC,CASSFPAGGPGKETQYF
NA,TRBJ2-2,TRBD1,TRBV6-5,TGTGCCAGCAGTTACTCTAACAGGGGCACCGGGGAGCTGTTTTTT,CASSYSNRGTGELFF
NA,TRBJ2-1,TRBD2,TRBV18,TGTGCCAGCTCACCAGGTTCCGGAGCGGGAGGCACTGGGGATGAGCAGTTCTTC,CASSPGSGAGGTGDEQFF
NA,TRBJ1-1,TRBD1,TRBV18,TGTGCCAGCTCACCACCGACAGGGTGGACTTTCTTT,CASSPPTGWTFF